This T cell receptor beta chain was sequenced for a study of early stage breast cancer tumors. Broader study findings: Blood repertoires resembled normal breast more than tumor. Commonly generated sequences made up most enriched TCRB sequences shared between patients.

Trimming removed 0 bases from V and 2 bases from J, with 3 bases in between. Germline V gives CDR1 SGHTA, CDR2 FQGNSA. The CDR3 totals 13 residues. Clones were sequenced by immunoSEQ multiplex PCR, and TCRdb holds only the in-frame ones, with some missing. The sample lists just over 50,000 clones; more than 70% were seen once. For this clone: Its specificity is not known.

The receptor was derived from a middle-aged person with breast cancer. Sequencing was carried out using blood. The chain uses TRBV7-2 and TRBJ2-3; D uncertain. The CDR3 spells CASSLAYTDTQYF. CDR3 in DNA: TGTGCCAGCAGCTTAGCATACACAGATACGCAGTATTTT.